This T cell receptor beta chain was documented in a study of long-term antiretroviral therapy in people with HIV. Researchers ran immunoSEQ v3.0 at survey level. TCRdb's copy holds only in-frame clones and misses some; the assay was immunoSEQ multiplex PCR. The sample yields around 16,000 clones, around 85% seen once. Every HIV-positive participant received treatment in the United States. The CDR3 has 11 residues. Germline V gives CDR1 SGHRS, CDR2 YFSETQ. V was clipped by 4 bases and J by 7 bases, with 8 bases between them. This sample comprised unsorted PBMCs, obtained just before starting antiretroviral therapy. The clonotype comes from a man between 35 and 55 years old with HIV. The rearrangement joins TRBV5-1 to TRBJ1-1; D call uncertain. The CDR3 DNA follows: TGCGCCAGCAGCCCGGGCGTTGAAGCTTTCTTT. Translating it yields CASSPGVEAFF.